This entry features one T cell receptor (beta chain) sequence. This sample was taken from a study of technical replicates of blood from several donors. The trim removed 5 bases at V and 5 bases at J, leaving 8 bases unmatched. The CDR3 consists of 14 residues. Germline V CDR1 and CDR2: GTSNPN, SVGIG (reference sequence). Sequenced by immunoSEQ multiplex PCR; TCRdb stores in-frame clones only, minus some. The sample includes 70,000 to 90,000 clones, 90% to 95% of them seen just once. This chain joins TRBV30 and TRBJ1-4; 7 bases line up with TRBD1. This sequence originates from a human donor in good health. Sequences were obtained from T cells isolated from PBMCs. CDR3 sequence: CAWDMDRNNEKLFF. In nucleotides, the CDR3 is TGTGCCTGGGACATGGACAGGAACAATGAAAAACTGTTTTTT.